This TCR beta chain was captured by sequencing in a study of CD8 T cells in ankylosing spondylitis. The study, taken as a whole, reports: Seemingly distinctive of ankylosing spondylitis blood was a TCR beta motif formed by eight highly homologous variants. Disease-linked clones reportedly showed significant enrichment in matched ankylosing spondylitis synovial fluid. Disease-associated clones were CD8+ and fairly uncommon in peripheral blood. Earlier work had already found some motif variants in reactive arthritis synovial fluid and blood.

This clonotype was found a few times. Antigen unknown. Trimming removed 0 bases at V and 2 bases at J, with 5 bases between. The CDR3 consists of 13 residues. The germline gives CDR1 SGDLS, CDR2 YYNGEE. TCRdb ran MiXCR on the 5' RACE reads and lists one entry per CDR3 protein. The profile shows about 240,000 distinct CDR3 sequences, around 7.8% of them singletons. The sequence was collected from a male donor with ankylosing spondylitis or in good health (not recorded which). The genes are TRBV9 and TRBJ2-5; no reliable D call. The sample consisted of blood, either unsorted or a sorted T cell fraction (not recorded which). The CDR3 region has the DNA TGTGCCAGCAGCGTAGGGCCTCAAGAGACCCAGTACTTC. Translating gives CASSVGPQETQYF.